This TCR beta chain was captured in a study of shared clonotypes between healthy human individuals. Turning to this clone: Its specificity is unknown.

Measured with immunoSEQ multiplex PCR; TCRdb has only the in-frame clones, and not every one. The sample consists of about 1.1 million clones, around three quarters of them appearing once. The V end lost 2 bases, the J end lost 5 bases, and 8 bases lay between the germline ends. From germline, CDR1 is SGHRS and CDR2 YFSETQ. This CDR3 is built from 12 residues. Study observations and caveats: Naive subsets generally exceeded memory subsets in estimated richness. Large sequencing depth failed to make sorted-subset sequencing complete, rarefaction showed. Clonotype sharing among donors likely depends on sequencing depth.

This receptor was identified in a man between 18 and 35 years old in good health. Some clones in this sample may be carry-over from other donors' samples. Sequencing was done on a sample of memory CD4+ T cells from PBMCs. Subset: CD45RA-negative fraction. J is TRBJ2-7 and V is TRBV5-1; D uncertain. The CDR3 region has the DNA TGCGCCAGCAGCTTACTGTCCCACGAGCAGTACTTC. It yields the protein CASSLLSHEQYF.